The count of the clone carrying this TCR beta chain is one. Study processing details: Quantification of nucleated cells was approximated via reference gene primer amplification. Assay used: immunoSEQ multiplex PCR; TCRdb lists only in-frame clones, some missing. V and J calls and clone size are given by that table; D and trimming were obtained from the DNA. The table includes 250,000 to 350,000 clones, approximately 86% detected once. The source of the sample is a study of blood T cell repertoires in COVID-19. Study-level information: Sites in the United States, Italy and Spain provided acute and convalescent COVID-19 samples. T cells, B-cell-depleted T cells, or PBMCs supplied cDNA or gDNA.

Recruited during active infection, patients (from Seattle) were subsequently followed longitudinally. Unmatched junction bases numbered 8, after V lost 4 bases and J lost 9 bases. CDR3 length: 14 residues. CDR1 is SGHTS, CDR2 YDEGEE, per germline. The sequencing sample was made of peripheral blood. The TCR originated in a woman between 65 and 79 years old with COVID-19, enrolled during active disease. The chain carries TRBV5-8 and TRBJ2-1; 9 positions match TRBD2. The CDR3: CASSRAGGPGEQFF. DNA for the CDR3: TGTGCCAGCAGCCGAGCGGGGGGCCCGGGTGAGCAGTTCTTC. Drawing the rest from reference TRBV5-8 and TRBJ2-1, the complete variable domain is EAGVTQSPTHLIKTRGQQATLRCSPISGHTSVYWYQQALGLGLQFLLWYDEGEERNRGNFPPRFSGRQFPNYSSELNVNALELEDSALYLCASSRAGGPGEQFFGPGTRLTVL.